The rows below give T cell receptor beta chains drawn from one sample of a study of molecular identifiers for immune sequencing clone quantification. TCRdb ran MiXCR on the PCR reads and lists one entry per CDR3 protein. Found here are 460,000 or so distinct CDR3 sequences, less than 30% of them singletons; the top ten hold approximately 0.8%. The sequenced sample was naive CD8+ T cells from blood, with Jurkat cell RNA spiked in. The receptors were gathered from a human donor in good health. Some libraries in this study had Jurkat cell RNA spiked in. Both conserved end residues are part of each CDR3. The order of the fields is J gene, D gene, clone size, V gene, CDR3 DNA, CDR3 protein. D genes are given only for firm matches. Clone size is stated in some rows and not others, as once, few, many or a class when expanded.

j_gene: TRBJ2-7
d_gene: NA
abundance: many
v_gene: TRBV5-1
CDR3nt: TGCGCCAGCAAAGACCGGGACACTAACTACGAGCAGTACTTC
CDR3aa: CASKDRDTNYEQYF

j_gene: TRBJ2-1
d_gene: NA
abundance: few
v_gene: TRBV12-3/TRBV12-4
CDR3nt: TGTGCCAGCAGTTCCCGAGATGAGCAGTTCTTC
CDR3aa: CASSSRDEQFF

j_gene: TRBJ2-4
d_gene: NA
abundance: NA
v_gene: TRBV7-9
CDR3nt: TGTGCCAGCAGCTTAGGGCTCTTGAGGGGCCGTACCCCTGAGGACATTCAGTACTTC
CDR3aa: CASSLGLLRGRTPEDIQYF

j_gene: TRBJ2-7
d_gene: NA
abundance: few
v_gene: TRBV20-1
CDR3nt: TGCAGTGCTGGGGGGACAGCCTACGAGCAGTACTTC
CDR3aa: CSAGGTAYEQYF

j_gene: TRBJ2-6
d_gene: NA
abundance: many
v_gene: TRBV4-3
CDR3nt: TGCGCCAGCAGCCAAGGGGCCAACGTCCTGACTTTC
CDR3aa: CASSQGANVLTF

j_gene: TRBJ2-5
d_gene: NA
abundance: many
v_gene: TRBV7-2
CDR3nt: TGTGCCAGCAGCTTAATTGACGGACAAGAGACCCAGTACTTC
CDR3aa: CASSLIDGQETQYF

j_gene: TRBJ2-7
d_gene: NA
abundance: few
v_gene: TRBV20-1
CDR3nt: TGCAGTGCTAGAGATAGGGACGGGATATCCTACGAGCAGTACTTC
CDR3aa: CSARDRDGISYEQYF

j_gene: TRBJ1-1
d_gene: TRBD1
abundance: few
v_gene: TRBV4-3
CDR3nt: TGCGCCAGCAGCCAACACCCTCCGGGACAGGGAACTGAAGCTTTCTTT
CDR3aa: CASSQHPPGQGTEAFF

j_gene: TRBJ2-3
d_gene: TRBD1
abundance: many
v_gene: TRBV18
CDR3nt: TGTGCCAGCTCACCACCATTCGGGACAGGCCCCGACACAGATACGCAGTATTTT
CDR3aa: CASSPPFGTGPDTDTQYF

j_gene: TRBJ2-6
d_gene: NA
abundance: many
v_gene: TRBV6-2/TRBV6-3
CDR3nt: TGTGCCAGCAGTTCCCTGACTCTCTCTGGGGCCAACGTCCTGACTTTC
CDR3aa: CASSSLTLSGANVLTF

j_gene: TRBJ2-1
d_gene: TRBD1
abundance: NA
v_gene: TRBV6-2/TRBV6-3
CDR3nt: TGTGCCAGCAGCCCCCTTCCCCCTTCGGGACAGGGGTTCTTC
CDR3aa: CASSPLPPSGQGFF

j_gene: TRBJ1-1
d_gene: NA
abundance: NA
v_gene: TRBV5-6
CDR3nt: TGTGCCAGCAGCTTATCTTGGGAGGAGAGGACTGAAGCTTTCTTT
CDR3aa: CASSLSWEERTEAFF

j_gene: TRBJ2-3
d_gene: TRBD2
abundance: many
v_gene: TRBV7-6
CDR3nt: TGTGCCAGCAGCTTAACGGGGGGTTTTTCAGATACGCAGTATTTT
CDR3aa: CASSLTGGFSDTQYF

j_gene: TRBJ2-5
d_gene: NA
abundance: NA
v_gene: TRBV11-3
CDR3nt: TGTGCCAGCAGCGTAGGTATAGGTAGCGAGAGTCAAGAGACCCAGTACTTC
CDR3aa: CASSVGIGSESQETQYF

j_gene: TRBJ2-5
d_gene: NA
abundance: few
v_gene: TRBV6-2/TRBV6-3
CDR3nt: TGTGCCAGCAGGTCTAGCGACCCGACCCAGTACTTC
CDR3aa: CASRSSDPTQYF

j_gene: TRBJ2-1
d_gene: TRBD1
abundance: NA
v_gene: TRBV12-3/TRBV12-4
CDR3nt: TGTGCCAGCAGTTTATTCCAGGGGGTCTACAATGAGCAGTTCTTC
CDR3aa: CASSLFQGVYNEQFF

j_gene: TRBJ2-7
d_gene: TRBD2
abundance: many
v_gene: TRBV13
CDR3nt: TGTGCCAGCAGCGACATGACTAGCGGGGGTACGAAGGAGCAGTACTTC
CDR3aa: CASSDMTSGGTKEQYF

j_gene: TRBJ2-1
d_gene: NA
abundance: NA
v_gene: TRBV27
CDR3nt: TGTGCCAGCAGCAGGTGGGGGGGCGATGGGCAGTTCTTC
CDR3aa: CASSRWGGDGQFF

j_gene: TRBJ1-3
d_gene: NA
abundance: NA
v_gene: TRBV15
CDR3nt: TGTGCCACCAGCAGAGATCGCGAGGGGTCTGGAAACACCATATATTTT
CDR3aa: CATSRDREGSGNTIYF

j_gene: TRBJ1-1
d_gene: NA
abundance: NA
v_gene: TRBV30
CDR3nt: TGTGCCTGGAGTGTGGCGACGAACACTGAAGCTTTCTTT
CDR3aa: CAWSVATNTEAFF

j_gene: TRBJ2-7
d_gene: NA
abundance: few
v_gene: TRBV12-3/TRBV12-4
CDR3nt: TGTGCCATCCAGGTCCGGGGTTCCTACGAGCAGTACTTC
CDR3aa: CAIQVRGSYEQYF

j_gene: TRBJ2-2
d_gene: NA
abundance: NA
v_gene: TRBV3-1
CDR3nt: TGTGCCAGCAGCCAATACCCTCGGACTGACACCGGGGAGCTGTTTTTT
CDR3aa: CASSQYPRTDTGELFF

j_gene: TRBJ2-7
d_gene: NA
abundance: many
v_gene: TRBV20-1
CDR3nt: TGCAGTGCTAGTAATGGTTCCTACGAGCAGTACTTC
CDR3aa: CSASNGSYEQYF

j_gene: TRBJ2-5
d_gene: TRBD2
abundance: NA
v_gene: TRBV13
CDR3nt: TGTGCCAGCAGCTTAGTCGGAAGCGGGAGGGGTTCGGAGACCCAGTACTTC
CDR3aa: CASSLVGSGRGSETQYF

j_gene: TRBJ2-7
d_gene: TRBD2
abundance: few
v_gene: TRBV19
CDR3nt: TGTGCCAGTAGTCCTTCAGGGACTAGCGGGGCCTACGAGCAGTACTTC
CDR3aa: CASSPSGTSGAYEQYF

j_gene: TRBJ2-1
d_gene: TRBD2
abundance: few
v_gene: TRBV5-5
CDR3nt: TGTGCCAGCACCATTGAGGGGTTGCGGGGGGGGTCCTACAATGAGCAGTTCTTC
CDR3aa: CASTIEGLRGGSYNEQFF